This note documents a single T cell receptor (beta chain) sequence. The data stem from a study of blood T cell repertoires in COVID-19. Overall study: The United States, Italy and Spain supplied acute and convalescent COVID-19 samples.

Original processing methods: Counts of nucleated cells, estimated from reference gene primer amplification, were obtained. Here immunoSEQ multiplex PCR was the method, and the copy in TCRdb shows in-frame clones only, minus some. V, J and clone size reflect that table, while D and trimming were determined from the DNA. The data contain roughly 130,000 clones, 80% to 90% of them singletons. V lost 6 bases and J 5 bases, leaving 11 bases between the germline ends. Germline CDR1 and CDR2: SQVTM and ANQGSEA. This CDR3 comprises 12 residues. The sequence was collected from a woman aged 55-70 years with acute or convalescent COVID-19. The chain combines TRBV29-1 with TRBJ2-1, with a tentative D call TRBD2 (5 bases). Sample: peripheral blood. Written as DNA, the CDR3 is TGCAGCGTCACCCCCGGGGACAATGAGCAGTTCTTC. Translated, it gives CSVTPGDNEQFF.